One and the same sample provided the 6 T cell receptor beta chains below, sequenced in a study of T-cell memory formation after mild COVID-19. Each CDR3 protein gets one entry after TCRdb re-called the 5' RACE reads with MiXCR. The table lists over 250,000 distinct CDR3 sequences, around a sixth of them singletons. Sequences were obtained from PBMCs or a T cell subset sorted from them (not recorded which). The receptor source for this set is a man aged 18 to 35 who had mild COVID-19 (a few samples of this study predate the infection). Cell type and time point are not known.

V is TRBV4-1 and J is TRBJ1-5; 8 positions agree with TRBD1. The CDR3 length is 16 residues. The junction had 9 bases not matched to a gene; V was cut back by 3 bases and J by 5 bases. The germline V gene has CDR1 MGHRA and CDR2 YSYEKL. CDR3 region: CASSHWTGKPDQPQHF. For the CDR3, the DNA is TGCGCCAGCAGCCATTGGACAGGGAAGCCGGATCAGCCCCAGCATTTT.

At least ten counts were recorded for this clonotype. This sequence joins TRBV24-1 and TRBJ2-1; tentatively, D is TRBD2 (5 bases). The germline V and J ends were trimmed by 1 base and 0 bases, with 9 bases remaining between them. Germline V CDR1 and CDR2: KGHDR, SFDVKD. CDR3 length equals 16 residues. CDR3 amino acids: CATSDFPGSSYNEQFF. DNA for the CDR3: TGTGCCACCAGTGATTTCCCGGGGAGCTCCTACAATGAGCAGTTCTTC.

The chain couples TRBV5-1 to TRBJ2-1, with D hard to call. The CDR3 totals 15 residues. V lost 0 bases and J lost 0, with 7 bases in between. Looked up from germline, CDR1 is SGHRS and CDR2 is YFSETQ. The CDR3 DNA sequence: TGCGCCAGCAGCTTGGCCGGTTACTCCTACAATGAGCAGTTCTTC. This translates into CASSLAGYSYNEQFF.

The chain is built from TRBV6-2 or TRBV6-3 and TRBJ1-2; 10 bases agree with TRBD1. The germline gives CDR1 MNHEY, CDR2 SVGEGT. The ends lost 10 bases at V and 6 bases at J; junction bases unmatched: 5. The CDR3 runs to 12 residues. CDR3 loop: CATKTGGDGYTF. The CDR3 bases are TGTGCCACCAAGACAGGGGGCGATGGCTACACCTTC.

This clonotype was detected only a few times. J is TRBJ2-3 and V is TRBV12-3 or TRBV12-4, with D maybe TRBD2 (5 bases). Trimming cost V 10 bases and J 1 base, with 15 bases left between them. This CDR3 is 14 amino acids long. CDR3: CATSGNPRTDTQYF. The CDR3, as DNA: TGTGCCACCAGCGGAAACCCACGCACAGATACGCAGTATTTT.

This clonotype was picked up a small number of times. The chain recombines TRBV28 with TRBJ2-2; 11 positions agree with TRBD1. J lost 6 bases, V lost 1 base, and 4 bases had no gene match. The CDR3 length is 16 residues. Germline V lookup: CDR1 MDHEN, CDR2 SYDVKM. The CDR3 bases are TGTGCCAGCAGTTTATCCGCGGGACAGGGGGCCGGGGAGCTGTTTTTT. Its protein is CASSLSAGQGAGELFF.